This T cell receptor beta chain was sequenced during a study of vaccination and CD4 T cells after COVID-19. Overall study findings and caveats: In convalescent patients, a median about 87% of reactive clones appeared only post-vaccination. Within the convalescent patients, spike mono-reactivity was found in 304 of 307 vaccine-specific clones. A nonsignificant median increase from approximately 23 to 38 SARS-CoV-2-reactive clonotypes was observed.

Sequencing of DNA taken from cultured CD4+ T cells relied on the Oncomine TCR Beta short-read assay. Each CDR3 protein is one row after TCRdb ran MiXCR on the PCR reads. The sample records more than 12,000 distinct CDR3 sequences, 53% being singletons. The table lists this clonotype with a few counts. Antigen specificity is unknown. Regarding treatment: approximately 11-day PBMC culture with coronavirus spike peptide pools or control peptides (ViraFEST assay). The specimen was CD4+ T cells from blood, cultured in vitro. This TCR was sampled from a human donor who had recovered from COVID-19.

The CDR3 sequence: CASSLSPGGRDTGELFF. In DNA, the CDR3 is TGTGCCAGCAGCTTATCTCCTGGCGGGAGGGACACCGGGGAGCTGTTTTTT. The chain carries TRBV7-3 and TRBJ2-2; 9 nucleotides line up with TRBD2. The trim removed 2 bases at V and 3 bases at J, leaving 7 bases unmatched. The CDR3 runs 17 residues. The V gene's germline CDR1 is SGHTA and CDR2 FQGTGA.